This T cell receptor (beta chain) originates from a study of immune characterization of retroperitoneal liposarcoma. This clonotype was seen many times. V was pared by 3 bases and J by 0 bases, with 11 bases between. The length of the CDR3 is 16 residues. TCRdb analysed the PCR reads with MiXCR anew, one entry per CDR3 protein. The sample contains around 11,000 distinct CDR3 sequences, roughly 22% of which appear only once. Input material: blood. The source is a female donor with retroperitoneal liposarcoma. The V and J genes are TRBV12-3 or TRBV12-4 and TRBJ1-4; D ambiguous. CDR3 nucleotide sequence: TGTGCCAGCAGTTTGGGAGGCCTTGCAACTAATGAAAAACTGTTTTTT. Encoded protein: CASSLGGLATNEKLFF.